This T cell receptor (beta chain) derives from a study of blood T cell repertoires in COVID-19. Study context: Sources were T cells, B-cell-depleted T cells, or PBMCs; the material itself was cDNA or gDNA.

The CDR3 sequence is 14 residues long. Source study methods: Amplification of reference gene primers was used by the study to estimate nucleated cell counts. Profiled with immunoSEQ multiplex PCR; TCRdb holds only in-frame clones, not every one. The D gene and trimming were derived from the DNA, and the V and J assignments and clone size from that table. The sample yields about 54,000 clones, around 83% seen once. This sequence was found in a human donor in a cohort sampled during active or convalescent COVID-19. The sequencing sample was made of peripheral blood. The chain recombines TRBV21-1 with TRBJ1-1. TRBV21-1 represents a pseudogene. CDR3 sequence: CASSKGRGDTEAFF. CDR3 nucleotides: TGTGCCAGCAGCAAAGGGCGGGGTGACACTGAAGCTTTCTTT.